The 22 T cell receptor beta chains below all came from one sample that was sequenced in a study of early T cells in non-severe SARS-CoV-2 infection. A single record per CDR3 protein comes from TCRdb applying MiXCR to the 5' RACE reads. The repertoire includes some 30,000 distinct CDR3 sequences, 3.9% of them detected once, and more than 8% sits in the top ten. Sample: whole blood. The origin of the receptors is an adult who was a healthcare worker with PCR-confirmed SARS-CoV-2 infection or an uninfected control (not recorded which).

With regard to this clonotype: At one end the junction does not follow the germline gene, possibly because of a read error. V is TRBV30 and J is TRBJ2-1; D may be TRBD1 or TRBD2 (6 bases each). This CDR3 contains 14 residues. Germline values: CDR1 GTSNPN, CDR2 SVGIG (reference sequence). CDR3 coding DNA: TGTGCCTGGACAAACTTGGGCGGGACCATACGGGACAACTTC. It specifies CAWTNLGGTIRDNF. The full variable domain, rest sourced from reference TRBV30 and TRBJ2-1, is SQTIHQWPATLVQPVGSPLSLECTVEGTSNPNLYWYRQAAGRGLQLLFYSVGIGQISSEVPQNLSASRPQDRQFILSSKKLLLSDSGFYLCAWTNLGGTIRDNFGPGTRLTVL.

The chain recombines TRBV3-1 with TRBJ2-2; the D gene is possibly TRBD2 (6 bases). V shed 4 bases and J shed 6 bases, with 12 bases lying between them. Germline V lookup: CDR1 LGHDT, CDR2 YNNKEL (reference sequence). This CDR3 has 14 amino acids. As DNA, the CDR3 is TGTGCCAGCAGCCCTCCCTGGGAGGCCGGGGAGCTGTTTTTT. Encoded protein: CASSPPWEAGELFF.

This clonotype occurred a few times. V usage is TRBV10-3 and J usage is TRBJ2-1; TRBD2 aligns across 8 bases. Trimming cost V 3 bases and J 7 bases; bases outside gene matches: 26. Per the germline V gene, CDR1 is ENHRY and CDR2 is SYGVKD. CDR3 length: 21 amino acids. The CDR3, as DNA: TGTGCCATCAGTGACTTTCCCCGGAGCGGGAGTTGGAAAGGCGAATCTAATGAGCAGTTCTTC. It codes for CAISDFPRSGSWKGESNEQFF.

This chain connects TRBV13 to TRBJ2-3; D gene unclear. Germline CDR1 reads PRHDT; CDR2 reads FYEKMQ (reference sequence). V lost 1 base to trimming and J lost 2 bases, with 7 bases between them. The CDR3 loop spans 14 amino acids. Here the CDR3 DNA reads TGTGCCAGCAGCTTAGCCGGCATCACAGATACGCAGTATTTT. This translates into CASSLAGITDTQYF.

This clonotype appeared many times. The rearrangement joins TRBV5-1 to TRBJ2-7; D is perhaps TRBD1 or TRBD2 (5 bases each). From germline, CDR1 is SGHRS and CDR2 YFSETQ. CDR3 size: 14 residues. The V end lost 0 bases, the J end lost 4 bases, and 11 bases lay between the germline ends. The CDR3 DNA sequence: TGCGCCAGCAGCTTGGATCGGGGCTGGTACGAGCAGTACTTC. This encodes CASSLDRGWYEQYF.

This clonotype appeared many times. The chain employs TRBV7-6 and TRBJ1-5; weak D call: TRBD1 (6 bases). The CDR3 has 17 residues. Germline V gives CDR1 SGHVS, CDR2 FNYEAQ. Trimming cost V 5 bases and J 4 bases, with 21 bases left between them. The CDR3 DNA reads as TGTGCCAGCAGCGCCAACGCCCCGGGACACCAAAATCAGCCCCAGCATTTT. It specifies CASSANAPGHQNQPQHF.

In its sample, this clonotype was seen many times. This rearrangement joins TRBV29-1 to TRBJ2-7; 10 nucleotides line up with TRBD1. Unmatched junction bases numbered 6, after V lost 7 bases and J lost 6 bases. The CDR3 runs 12 residues. CDR1 and CDR2 from the germline V gene are SQVTM and ANQGSEA. CDR3 DNA: TGCAGCGCTCCCGGACAGGGGGGCGAGCAGTACTTC. Translation: CSAPGQGGEQYF.

V gene TRBV3-1 combines with J gene TRBJ1-2, with 9 bases that match TRBD1. V lost 1 base, J lost 7 bases, and 4 bases stayed unmatched. CDR1 is LGHDT, CDR2 YNNKEL, per germline (reference sequence). The CDR3 sequence is 14 residues long. DNA for the CDR3: TGTGCCAGCAGCCAAGCAACAGGGGGCTTTGGCTACACCTTC. Its translation: CASSQATGGFGYTF.

This clonotype has a handful of counts. This rearrangement joins TRBV4-1 to TRBJ2-3, with D possibly being TRBD1 (6 bases). CDR1 and CDR2 (germline): MGHRA, YSYEKL. The CDR3 runs to 16 residues. Deletions cut 1 base from V and 6 bases from J, with 17 bases between. DNA for the CDR3: TGCGCCAGCAGCCAAGTACAAAACAGGGTAGCCGATACGCAGTATTTT. Amino acids: CASSQVQNRVADTQYF.

The J gene is TRBJ2-3, the V gene TRBV13; D call uncertain. Looked up from germline, CDR1 is PRHDT and CDR2 is FYEKMQ (reference sequence). The CDR3 contains 14 residues. Trimming stripped 2 bases from V and 3 bases from J, with 9 bases between. The chain's CDR3 is CASSLTWGTDTQYF. CDR3 nucleotide sequence: TGTGCCAGCAGCTTAACGTGGGGAACAGATACGCAGTATTTT.

This clonotype occurred a few times. The chain uses TRBV5-1 and TRBJ2-7; 9 bases agree with TRBD1. Germline lookup yields CDR1 SGHRS and CDR2 YFSETQ. V was clipped by 4 bases and J by 3 bases; unmatched bases: 5. This CDR3 comprises 14 residues. CDR3 coding DNA: TGCGCCAGCAGCCCTGGGGGACAGGGCTACGAGCAGTACTTC. This sequence encodes CASSPGGQGYEQYF.

This clonotype appeared a few times. This sequence joins TRBV12-5 and TRBJ2-3; no clear D. Germline V gene data show CDR1 as LGHNT and CDR2 as FRNRAP. CDR3 length: 12 amino acids. V lost 5 bases and J lost 2, with 5 bases in between. CDR3 nucleotides: TGTGCTAGTGGTCCCACCACAGATACGCAGTATTTT. As protein: CASGPTTDTQYF.

This clonotype was counted many times. The genes are TRBV7-2 and TRBJ2-1; weak D call: TRBD2 (5 bases). There are 16 residues in the CDR3. The V end lost 1 base, the J end lost 0 bases, and 10 bases lay between the germline ends. Per the germline V gene, CDR1 is SGHTA and CDR2 is FQGNSA. CDR3 nucleotide sequence: TGTGCCAGCAGCTTAGGAGGGCCAAGCTCCTACAATGAGCAGTTCTTC. This gives the protein CASSLGGPSSYNEQFF.

There are a few counts of this clonotype. This chain joins TRBV6-6 and TRBJ1-1; a possible D gene is TRBD1 (5 bases). Germline V gene sequence: CDR1 MNHNY, CDR2 SVGAGI (reference sequence). This CDR3 region has 13 residues. Between the trimmed V and J ends, which lost 6 bases and 1 base, there was a span of 9 bases. DNA of the CDR3: TGTGCCAGCAGGGGGGTCGGGAACACTGAAGCTTTCTTT. Protein: CASRGVGNTEAFF.

This clonotype was counted many times. The chain joins TRBV11-2 to TRBJ2-2, with no clear D. This CDR3 is 16 amino acids long. The germline V and J ends were trimmed by 1 base and 4 bases, with 13 bases remaining between them. Germline CDR1 reads SGHAT; CDR2 reads FQNNGV. Here the CDR3 reads CASSLGVGSVTGELFF. The CDR3 DNA reads TGTGCCAGCAGCTTAGGGGTCGGCTCGGTCACCGGGGAGCTGTTTTTT.

This clonotype was observed many times. The J gene is TRBJ2-7, the V gene TRBV20-1; 9 nucleotides align to TRBD2. This CDR3 spans 14 amino acids. Germline V gene sequence: CDR1 DFQATT, CDR2 SNEGSKA (reference sequence). The J segment lost 5 bases and the V segment lost 0 bases, leaving 5 bases of the junction unmatched. CDR3 coding DNA: TGCAGTGCTAGAGATCCTAGCGGGAACCACGAGCAGTACTTC. This gives the protein CSARDPSGNHEQYF.

This clonotype was seen a handful of times. The chain is built from TRBV7-3 and TRBJ1-1; D gene ambiguous. Trimming removed 2 bases at V and 5 bases at J, with 9 bases between. This CDR3 spans 13 amino acids. The germline V gene has CDR1 SGHTA and CDR2 FQGTGA. CDR3 DNA: TGTGCCAGCAGCTTAGGGCAGGCGACTGAAGCTTTCTTT. Its protein product is CASSLGQATEAFF.

Ten or more counts support this clonotype. This chain connects TRBV27 to TRBJ1-1, with D maybe TRBD1 (5 bases). The CDR3 sequence is 16 residues long. V was trimmed by 4 bases and J by 1 base, leaving 16 bases between them. Germline V lookup: CDR1 MNHEY, CDR2 SMNVEV (reference sequence). The CDR3 bases are TGTGCCAGCAGTTCCCAGGCAGGGAGGTGGAACACTGAAGCTTTCTTT. This translates into CASSSQAGRWNTEAFF.

This clonotype was counted at least ten times. V is TRBV29-1 and J is TRBJ2-3, with D perhaps TRBD1 (5 bases). Trimming took 3 bases from V and 1 from J, leaving 11 bases between them. The CDR3 has 14 amino acids. CDR1 is SQVTM and CDR2 is ANQGSEA in the germline V gene. As DNA, the CDR3 is TGCAGCGTTGATCTACAGGCCCGCACAGATACGCAGTATTTT. This encodes CSVDLQARTDTQYF.

This clonotype was counted at least ten times. The chain employs TRBV28 and TRBJ1-1; D unresolved. Trimming shortened V by 5 bases and J by 1 base, and 11 bases separated the two germline ends. The CDR3 is 14 residues long. From germline, CDR1 is MDHEN and CDR2 SYDVKM. The CDR3 nucleotides read TGTGCCAGCAGTCCTCCGACCACGAACACTGAAGCTTTCTTT. Translation gives CASSPPTTNTEAFF.

The V and J genes are TRBV7-8 and TRBJ2-1; TRBD2 aligns across 10 bases. Trimming at V came to 5 bases and at J to 4 bases, leaving 11 bases not matched to a gene. The CDR3 runs 17 residues. Germline V lookup: CDR1 SGHVS, CDR2 FQNEAQ. The CDR3 region is CASSLRRTSGGYNEQFF. As DNA, the CDR3 is TGTGCCAGCAGCCTTAGACGGACTAGCGGAGGATACAATGAGCAGTTCTTC.

The chain is built from TRBV10-2 and TRBJ1-4; possible D gene TRBD1, 6 bases. Germline V gene data show CDR1 as WSHSY and CDR2 as SAAADI. The CDR3 length is 16 residues. The germline V and J ends were trimmed by 2 bases and 0 bases, with 10 bases remaining between them. The CDR3 sequence is CASSEGQRTTNEKLFF. DNA of the CDR3: TGCGCCAGCAGTGAGGGACAGAGGACAACTAATGAAAAACTGTTTTTT.